This T cell receptor beta chain was profiled in a study of shared clonotypes between healthy human individuals. The V and J ends lost 11 bases and 8 bases respectively, with 25 bases between them. Germline values: CDR1 MRHNA, CDR2 SNTAGT. The CDR3 spans 16 residues. Sequencing used immunoSEQ multiplex PCR; TCRdb keeps in-frame clones, though not all of them. This table has a few million clones, about 92% appearing once. The sample taken for sequencing was naive CD4+ T cells sorted from blood. Subset denoted: CD45RA+ positively selected. This chain connects TRBV6-4 to TRBJ1-6; unclear D gene. This clonotype originated in a man aged 18 to 30 in good health. The CDR3, as DNA: TGTGCCGCCCCGAGCCCCAGCCCCTATAGGGATTCACCCCTCCACTTT. Protein sequence: CAAPSPSPYRDSPLHF.